This TCR beta chain was recorded in a study of cytomegalovirus exposure and HLA in healthy donors. Germline CDR1 is MGHRA and CDR2 is YSYEKL. V lost 3 bases, J lost 0 bases, and 18 bases lay in between. The CDR3 length is 19 residues. A single count supports this clone. The study ran its PCR with 60 Vbeta and 13 Jbeta primers. Produced via immunoSEQ multiplex PCR; TCRdb's table is partial and in-frame only. Here the sample spans under 200,000 clones, almost 85% being singletons. The sequenced material came from PBMCs. The TCR was taken from a boy younger than 10 in good health and CMV-seronegative. The chain is built from TRBV4-1 and TRBJ2-6, with a tentative D call TRBD1 (6 bases). The DNA for the CDR3 is TGCGCCAGCAGCCATATGTTCACAGGGTTTATCTCTGGGGCCAACGTCCTGACTTTC. Translation gives CASSHMFTGFISGANVLTF.